The TCR beta chain described here comes from a study of OX40 agonist ivuxolimab in advanced cancers. A history of autoimmune disease or systemic immunosuppression excluded patients. The CDR3 length is 15 residues. The germline V gene has CDR1 MGHDK and CDR2 SYGVNS. V lost 6 bases to trimming and J lost 1 base; unmatched junction nucleotides: 6. Produced via immunoSEQ multiplex PCR; TCRdb's table is partial and in-frame only. The sample yields 55,000 to 70,000 clones, approximately 82% seen once. This TCR came from an adult with an advanced solid tumor such as melanoma, head and neck, liver or kidney cancer. The sample here was CD4+ or CD8+ T cells sorted from blood, taken in a trial of the OX40 agonist ivuxolimab. V gene TRBV25-1 combines with J gene TRBJ2-3; 8 nucleotides align to TRBD2. CDR3 amino acids: CASRAAGAGTDTQYF. CDR3 sequence (DNA): TGTGCCAGCAGGGCAGCGGGGGCGGGCACAGATACGCAGTATTTT. Supplemented by reference TRBV25-1 and TRBJ2-3, the full variable domain reads EADIYQTPRYLVIGTGKKITLECSQTMGHDKMYWYQQDPGMELHLIHYSYGVNSTEKGDLSSESTVSRIRTEHFPLTLESARPSHTSQYLCASRAAGAGTDTQYFGPGTRLTVL.